This T cell receptor beta chain was sequenced for a study of blood T cells in healthy people across ages. Per the germline V gene, CDR1 is DFQATT and CDR2 is SNEGSKA (reference sequence). The CDR3 runs 15 residues. V was cut by 0 bases and J by 7 bases, with 19 bases left in between. With a J-beta primer mix and a sample-barcoded 5' primer, a second PCR ran about 7 to 11 cycles. TCRdb independently ran MiXCR on the 5' RACE reads; one entry per CDR3 protein. Counted here are some 1.5 million distinct CDR3 sequences, 28% occurring once; the ten biggest clones make up 7.7%. The receptor was isolated from a woman younger than 45 in good health. Source material: blood. The chain links TRBV20-1 to TRBJ2-7; the D gene could be TRBD1 or TRBD2 (6 bases each). This CDR3 reads CSARDHTFLGGEQYF. CDR3 sequence (DNA): TGCAGTGCTAGAGATCATACCTTTTTAGGGGGGGAGCAGTACTTC.